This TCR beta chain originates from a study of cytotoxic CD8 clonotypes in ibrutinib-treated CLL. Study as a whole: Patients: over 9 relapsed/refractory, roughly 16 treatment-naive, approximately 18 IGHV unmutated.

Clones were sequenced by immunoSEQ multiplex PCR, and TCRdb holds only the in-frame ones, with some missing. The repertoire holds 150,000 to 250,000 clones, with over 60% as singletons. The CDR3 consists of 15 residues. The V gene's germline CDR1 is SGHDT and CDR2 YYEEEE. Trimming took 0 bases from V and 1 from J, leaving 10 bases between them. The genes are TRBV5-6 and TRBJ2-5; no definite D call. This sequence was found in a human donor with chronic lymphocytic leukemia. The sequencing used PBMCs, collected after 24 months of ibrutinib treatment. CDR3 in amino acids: CASSLALGTQETQYF. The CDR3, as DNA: TGTGCCAGCAGCTTGGCCCTCGGAACCCAAGAGACCCAGTACTTC.